There are many counts of the clone carrying this T cell receptor beta chain. Its antigen is currently unknown. The sample originates from a study of T cell repertoires in cytomegalovirus infection. On the study more broadly: Newly reported HLA-C-restricted and thoroughly characterized HLA-B-restricted CMV epitopes were employed. Indications of both CMV infection and matching HLA type were provided by public TCR beta signatures.

From the reads, TCRdb called clonotypes with MiXCR, one entry per CDR3 protein. Of 700,000 to 850,000 distinct CDR3 sequences listed, 30% to 35% are singletons. Study findings and constraints: HLA-C-restricted CMV clonotypes gave the most frequent clonotype in two of eight donors. Identification of carriers of CMV plus the relevant HLA was performed using cumulative public TCR beta family frequency.

The sample here was cultured CD8+ T cells from PBMCs, taken from culture after CMV antigen stimulation. The TCR was taken from a human donor in good health (CMV status not recorded). Some clones in this sample may be carry-over from other donors' samples.

CDR3 loop: CASRGRSGASYNEQFF. CDR3 DNA: TGTGCCAGCAGGGGTCGGAGCGGGGCCTCCTACAATGAGCAGTTCTTC. The chain has TRBV7-9 and TRBJ2-1; 7 bases align to TRBD2. This CDR3 has 16 amino acids. Germline CDR1 reads SEHNR; CDR2 reads FQNEAQ (reference sequence). The ends lost 6 bases at V and 0 bases at J; junction bases unmatched: 8.